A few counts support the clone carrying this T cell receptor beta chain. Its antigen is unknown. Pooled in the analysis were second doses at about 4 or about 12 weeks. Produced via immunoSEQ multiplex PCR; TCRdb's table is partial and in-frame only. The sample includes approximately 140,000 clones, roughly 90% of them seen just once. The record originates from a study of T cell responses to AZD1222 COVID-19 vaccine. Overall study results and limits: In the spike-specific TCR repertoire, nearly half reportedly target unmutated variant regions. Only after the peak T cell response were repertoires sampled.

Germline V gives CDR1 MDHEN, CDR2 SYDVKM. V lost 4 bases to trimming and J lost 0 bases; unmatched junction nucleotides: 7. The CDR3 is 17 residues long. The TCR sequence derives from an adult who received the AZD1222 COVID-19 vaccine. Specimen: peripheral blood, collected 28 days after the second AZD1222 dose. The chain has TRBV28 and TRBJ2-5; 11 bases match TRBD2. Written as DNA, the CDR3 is TGTGCCAGCAGTTCAGGACTAGCGGGTTGGTACCAAGAGACCCAGTACTTC. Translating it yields CASSSGLAGWYQETQYF.